The TCR beta chain described here comes from a study of T cells in Graves' hyperthyroidism and ophthalmopathy. Notes on the study in general: The model anticipated ophthalmopathy a median about 7 months pre-onset. Most clonotypes expanded in the thyroid (above 0.001) were also present in blood.

The germline gives CDR1 SGHRS, CDR2 YFSETQ. This CDR3 region has 14 residues. RNA transcripts served as the template for amplifying TCR beta CDR3 regions. RT-PCR in the first round (using the HTBI primer set) targeted the TCR CDR3. Via MiXCR, TCRdb re-called the multiplex PCR reads, giving one row per CDR3 protein. The sample yields under 350,000 distinct CDR3 sequences, 21% seen once. As regards this clonotype: Its specificity is not known. A read error may produce the germline difference seen at one junction end.

The receptor's source is a woman aged 50 to 60 with Graves' hyperthyroidism. Sequenced material: blood. The J gene is TRBJ2-7, the V gene TRBV5-1; D possibly corresponds to TRBD1 (5 bases). CDR3 DNA: TGCGCCAGCAGCTTGGTAGACAGCTCCTACGGGCAGTACTTC. This translates into CASSLVDSSYGQYF.